Listed here are 5 T cell receptor beta chains from one sample, sequenced in a study of cytomegalovirus exposure and HLA in healthy donors. Sequencing used immunoSEQ multiplex PCR; TCRdb keeps in-frame clones, though not all of them. The data contain tens of thousands of clones, approximately 94% of them singletons. Sequencing was performed on PBMCs. The receptor source for this set is a young man in good health and CMV-seronegative.

The chain is built from TRBV10-3 and TRBJ1-4, with TRBD1 as a possible D gene (5 bases). The CDR3 covers 14 residues. Germline assignment: CDR1 ENHRY and CDR2 SYGVKD. Trimming left V 10 bases short and J 0 bases short, with 12 bases between. In nucleotides, the CDR3 is TGTGCCACTGGGGCGGCCTCAACTAATGAAAAACTGTTTTTT. Translating gives CATGAASTNEKLFF.

The chain carries TRBV7-2 and TRBJ2-7; 9 bases are a match to TRBD1. The CDR3 runs 13 residues. Germline loops: CDR1 SGHTA, CDR2 FQGNSA. V dropped 4 bases and J dropped 4; count of bases not matched to a gene: 2. The CDR3 here is CASSSGTGYEQYF. CDR3 nucleotide sequence: TGTGCCAGCAGCTCCGGGACAGGGTACGAGCAGTACTTC.

V gene TRBV6-1 combines with J gene TRBJ2-5, with 7 bases matching TRBD2. Germline V gives CDR1 MNHNS, CDR2 SASEGT. Trimming removed 4 bases from V and 5 bases from J; junction bases left unmatched: 4. There are 13 residues in the CDR3. CDR3 in DNA: TGTGCCAGCAGTGTGGGGGGGTGGGAGACCCAGTACTTC. This sequence encodes CASSVGGWETQYF.

V is TRBV28 and J is TRBJ1-2; 10 bases agree with TRBD1. V dropped 7 bases and J dropped 2; count of bases not matched to a gene: 10. This CDR3 is built from 16 residues. Germline V CDR1 and CDR2: MDHEN, SYDVKM. The CDR3 region has the DNA TGTGCCAGCACCCTCCAGGGGGGACAGGGGAACTATGGCTACACCTTC. This translates into CASTLQGGQGNYGYTF.

This chain joins TRBV11-1 and TRBJ1-3; perhaps TRBD1 as D (5 bases). V gave up 5 bases and J gave up 2 bases, with 13 bases separating them. Germline V CDR1 and CDR2: SGHAT, FQDESV (reference sequence). This CDR3 spans 15 amino acids. CDR3 bases: TGTGCCAGCAGCCTGGACATCTCCCCTGGAAACACCATATATTTT. Translated, it gives CASSLDISPGNTIYF.